This is a list of T cell receptor beta chains from one sample in a study of blood T cell repertoires in COVID-19. TCRdb's copy holds only in-frame clones and misses some; the assay was immunoSEQ multiplex PCR. Of about 180,000 clones in the sample, about 81% are singletons; the top ten hold roughly 12%. The sequenced sample was peripheral blood. These receptors were taken from a woman of 80 years or more with COVID-19, enrolled during active disease. CDR3s include the opening cysteine and the closing phenylalanine or tryptophan. The D gene is left open where the match is weak. Size is stated for part of the rows, as once, few or many counts, or as a class when the clone is expanded.

. TRBJ2-3 . TRBV10-3 TGTGCCATCAGTGAAGGTAGCGGTACAGATACGCAGTATTTT CAISEGSGTDTQYF
. TRBJ1-2 few TRBV14 TGTGCCAGCAGCCAAGAAGGAGGAGACATCCCCGACTTTAACTATGGCTACACCTTC CASSQEGGDIPDFNYGYTF
TRBD1 TRBJ1-6 few TRBV4-3 TGCGCCAGCAGCCAGACAGGGGGCAGATCACCCCTCCACTTT CASSQTGGRSPLHF
. TRBJ1-2 . TRBV28 TGTGCCAGCACCCAACACAGGGTTAGCTATGGCTACACCTTC CASTQHRVSYGYTF
TRBD1 TRBJ1-1 few TRBV6-1 TGTGCCAGCAGTGAAGTTACGGCAGGGGGCATGAACACTGAAGCTTTCTTT CASSEVTAGGMNTEAFF
. TRBJ1-2 . TRBV19 TGTGCCAGTAGTTTGGGGGGAGCATACTATGGCTACACCTTC CASSLGGAYYGYTF
. TRBJ1-1 . TRBV18 TGTGCCAGCTCACCACCTGACAGACAGAACACTGAAGCTTTCTTT CASSPPDRQNTEAFF
TRBD1 TRBJ2-7 . TRBV18 TGTGCCAGCTCACCACTGGGACAGGCAACCTACGAGCAGTACTTC CASSPLGQATYEQYF
. TRBJ2-3 . TRBV7-9 TGTGCCAGCAGGGCCGTCGGGGATACGCAGTATTTT CASRAVGDTQYF
. TRBJ2-1 . TRBV5-4 TGTGCCAGCAGCCGCGGGGGACAAGTTTACAATGAGCAGTTCTTC CASSRGGQVYNEQFF
TRBD2 TRBJ2-1 once TRBV5-4 TGTGCCAGCAGCTTGGACGGGAGGGCCGGGAATGAGCAGTTCTTC CASSLDGRAGNEQFF
TRBD2 TRBJ2-5 . TRBV11-2 TGTGCCAGCAGCTTAGCCCCGGGACTAGCGGGGTCAGAGACCCAGTACTTC CASSLAPGLAGSETQYF
. TRBJ2-3 . TRBV20-1 TGCAGTGCTAGTGCGGGGATGCGCACAGATACGCAGTATTTT CSASAGMRTDTQYF
. TRBJ2-1 . TRBV7-2 TGTGCCAGCAATGCTCGGGGAGGAGGATTGGGAGTTTACAATGAGCAGTTCTTC CASNARGGGLGVYNEQFF
TRBD1 TRBJ2-5 . TRBV2 TGTGCCAGCGTAAGGGGGCAGCAAGAGACCCAGTACTTC CASVRGQQETQYF
. TRBJ2-2 . TRBV12-3/TRBV12-4 TGTGCTAGTTGCCGGGCGAACACCGGGGAGCTGTTTTTT CASCRANTGELFF
. TRBJ2-3 . TRBV27 TGTGCCAGCAGTCTACCGTCGGCAGATACGCAGTATTTT CASSLPSADTQYF
. TRBJ2-2 . TRBV5-1 TGCGCCAGCAGCACCGGACACCCGGGCACCGGGGAGCTGTTTTTT CASSTGHPGTGELFF
. TRBJ1-4 . TRBV3-1/TRBV3-2 TGTGCCAGCAGCCCGGGACTACCCACACCAACTAATGAAAAACTGTTTTTT CASSPGLPTPTNEKLFF
TRBD1 TRBJ1-6 . TRBV6-6 TGTGCCAGCAGTTATTCGAGGACAGGGGTTAGTTCACCCCTCCACTTT CASSYSRTGVSSPLHF
. TRBJ2-5 . TRBV7-9 TGTGCCAGCAGCTCCCGTAGCCCCCCGTACCAAGAGACCCAGTACTTC CASSSRSPPYQETQYF
. TRBJ2-7 . TRBV4-2 TGTGCCAGCAGCCAGGCAGGGTCACCCTACGAGCAGTACTTC CASSQAGSPYEQYF
. TRBJ2-7 . TRBV2 TGTGCCAGCAGTGGAACCGAGGGCCTCCTGGGCTACGAGCAGTACTTC CASSGTEGLLGYEQYF
. TRBJ2-3 . TRBV5-1 TGCGCCAGCAGCTTGGTACTGGGTTGGGGGGACGGCACAGATACGCAGTATTTT CASSLVLGWGDGTDTQYF
. TRBJ1-1 . TRBV6-5 TGTGCCAGCAGTTACTCGGTAGCCCACACTGAAGCTTTCTTT CASSYSVAHTEAFF
. TRBJ2-1 . TRBV9 TGTGCCAGCATGGCGGGGAATGAGCAGTTCTTC CASMAGNEQFF
TRBD2 TRBJ2-3 . TRBV7-9 TGTGCCAGCAGCTTAGGTGGGACTAGCGGAGCAGATACGCAGTATTTT CASSLGGTSGADTQYF
TRBD2 TRBJ2-1 . TRBV2 TGTGCCAGCAGGGGACTAGCGGGCGGTTTTAATGAGCAGTTCTTC CASRGLAGGFNEQFF
TRBD2 TRBJ2-3 . TRBV29-1 TGCAGCGTTGACGGACTAGCGGGGAGCACAGATACGCAGTATTTT CSVDGLAGSTDTQYF
. TRBJ2-1 . TRBV5-1 TGCGCCAGCAGCTTGACAGGGAACTCCGGGGGGGAGCAGTTCTTC CASSLTGNSGGEQFF
. TRBJ1-2 . TRBV2 TGTGCCAGCACCGGGACTATAACTCGTGGCTACACCTTC CASTGTITRGYTF
. TRBJ2-4 once TRBV4-1 TGCGCCAGCAGCCAAGATCCCCCTAGGAACATTCAGTACTTC CASSQDPPRNIQYF
. TRBJ1-5 . TRBV2 TGTGCCAGCAGTGAATTCGGGGGTTATAGCAATCAGCCCCAGCATTTT CASSEFGGYSNQPQHF
TRBD2 TRBJ2-3 . TRBV9 TGTGCCAGCAGCACCGGACTAGCGGCAGTCTTCTCCCATACGCAGTATTTT CASSTGLAAVFSHTQYF
. TRBJ1-6 . TRBV5-8 TGTGCCAGCAGCTTGTTCGGCGGCCGGGGTTCGTTATCACCCCTCCACTTT CASSLFGGRGSLSPLHF
TRBD1 TRBJ1-1 once TRBV6-5 TGTGCCAGCAGTTGGACAGGAGTGAACACTGAAGCTTTCTTT CASSWTGVNTEAFF
TRBD1 TRBJ1-1 few TRBV15 TGTGCCACCAGTTTTAGGACAGGGGGAAGGACTGAAGCTTTCTTT CATSFRTGGRTEAFF
TRBD1 TRBJ1-6 . TRBV13 TGTGCCAGCAGATCCGTGGGACAGGGGTTTCCACCCCTCCACTTT CASRSVGQGFPPLHF
TRBD2 TRBJ2-1 few TRBV19 TGTGCCAGTAGTCGGAGGGCTAGCGGGGGGTCCTACAATGAGCAGTTCTTC CASSRRASGGSYNEQFF
. TRBJ2-7 . TRBV2 TGTGCCAGCATTCTCCTCTACGAGCAGTACTTC CASILLYEQYF
TRBD1 TRBJ1-1 . TRBV6-5 TGTGCCAGCGGGGACAGGGGCTCGAACACTGAAGCTTTCTTT CASGDRGSNTEAFF